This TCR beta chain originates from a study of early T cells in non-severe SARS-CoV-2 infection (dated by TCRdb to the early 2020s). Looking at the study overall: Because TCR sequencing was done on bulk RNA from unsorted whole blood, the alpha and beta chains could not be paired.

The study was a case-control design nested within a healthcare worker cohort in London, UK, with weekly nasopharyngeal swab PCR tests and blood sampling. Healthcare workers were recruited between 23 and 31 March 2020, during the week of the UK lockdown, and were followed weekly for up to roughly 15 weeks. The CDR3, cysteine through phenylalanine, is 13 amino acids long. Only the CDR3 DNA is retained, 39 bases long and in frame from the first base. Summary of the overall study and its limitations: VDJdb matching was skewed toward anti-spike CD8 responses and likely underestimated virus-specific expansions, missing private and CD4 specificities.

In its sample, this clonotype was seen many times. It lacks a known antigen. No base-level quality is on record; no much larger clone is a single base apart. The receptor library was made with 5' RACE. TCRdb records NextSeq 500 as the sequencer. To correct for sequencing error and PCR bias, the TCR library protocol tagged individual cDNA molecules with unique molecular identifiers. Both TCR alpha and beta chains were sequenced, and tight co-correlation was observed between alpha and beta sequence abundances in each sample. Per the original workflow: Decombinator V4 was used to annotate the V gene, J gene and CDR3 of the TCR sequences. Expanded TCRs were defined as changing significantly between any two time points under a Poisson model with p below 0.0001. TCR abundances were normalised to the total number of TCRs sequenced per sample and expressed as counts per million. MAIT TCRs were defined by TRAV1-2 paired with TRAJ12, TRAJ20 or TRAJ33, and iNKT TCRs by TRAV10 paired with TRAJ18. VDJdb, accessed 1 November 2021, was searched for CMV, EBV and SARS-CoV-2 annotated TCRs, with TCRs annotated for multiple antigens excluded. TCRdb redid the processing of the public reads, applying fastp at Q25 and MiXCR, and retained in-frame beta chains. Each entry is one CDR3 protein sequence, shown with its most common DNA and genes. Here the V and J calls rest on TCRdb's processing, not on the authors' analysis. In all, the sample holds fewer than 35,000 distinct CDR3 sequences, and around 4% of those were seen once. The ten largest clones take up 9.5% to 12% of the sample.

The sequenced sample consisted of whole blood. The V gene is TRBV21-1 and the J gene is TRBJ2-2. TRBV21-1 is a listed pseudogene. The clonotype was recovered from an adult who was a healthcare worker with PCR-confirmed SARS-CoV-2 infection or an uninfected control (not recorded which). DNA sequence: TGTGCCAGCAATTTAGCGGACACCGGGGAGCTGTTTTTT. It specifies CASNLADTGELFF.